This T cell receptor beta chain derives from a study of preoperative IRX-2 immunotherapy in early breast cancer. Clones were read by immunoSEQ multiplex PCR, and TCRdb kept only the in-frame ones, dropping some. Counted here are tens of thousands of clones, roughly nine tenths occurring once; the ten biggest clones make up 1.5% to 2%. Sample treatment: preoperative locoregional IRX-2 cytokine immunotherapy. This clone has just one count. Germline V gene lookup returns CDR1 KGHSH and CDR2 LQKENI. The V gene lost 3 bases and the J gene lost 2 bases, with 7 bases spanning the gap. This CDR3 is built from 14 residues.

The clonotype was recovered from a human donor with breast cancer. The J gene is TRBJ2-2, the V gene TRBV18, with D possibly being TRBD2 (6 bases). The starting material was tumor tissue, obtained after IRX-2 immunotherapy. The CDR3 DNA follows: TGTGCCAGCTCACCGGGGGGAAACACCGGGGAGCTGTTTTTT. This codes for CASSPGGNTGELFF.